A single sample gave rise to the 20 T cell receptor beta chains below, sequenced in a study of vaccination effects on CD4 cells after COVID-19. TCRdb's table, derived via immunoSEQ multiplex PCR, lists solely in-frame clones and lacks some. Found here are tens of thousands of clones, 60% to 80% of them singletons; the top ten hold 2%. Their cognate antigens are unknown. Using viral peptide pools, the ViraFEST assay grew out antigen-specific CD4+ T cells prior to sequencing. CD4+ T cells were isolated after about eleven days of culture. Every participant took two doses of the BNT162b2 or mRNA-1273 vaccine. The source material was CD4+ T cells from PBMCs cultured with HCoV-OC43 spike peptides, sampled after COVID-19 vaccination. Noted subset: HCoV-OC43 spike overlapping peptide pool stimulation. Receptors were obtained from a human donor who received a COVID-19 vaccine.

This chain connects TRBV6-5 to TRBJ2-6, with D maybe TRBD2 (7 bases). The CDR3 totals 15 residues. Looked up from germline, CDR1 is MNHEY and CDR2 is SVGAGI. The V end was cut by 6 bases, the J end by 2 bases, with 11 bases between. CDR3: CASRTGGAGANVLTF. Written as DNA, the CDR3 is TGTGCCAGCAGAACGGGGGGCGCTGGGGCCAACGTCCTGACTTTC.

This CDR3 is CASRPRLGVNTGELFF. CDR3 DNA: TGTGCCAGCAGACCAAGGTTGGGGGTGAACACCGGGGAGCTGTTTTTT. The genes are TRBV5-4 and TRBJ2-2; D possibly matches TRBD1 or TRBD2 (5 bases each). The CDR3 spans 16 residues. Germline V CDR1 and CDR2: SGHNT, YYREEE (reference sequence). The V and J ends lost 5 bases and 1 base respectively, with 15 bases between them.

The chain carries TRBV18 and TRBJ2-7; TRBD1 matches at 9 bases. This CDR3 contains 14 residues. Germline-derived CDR1 and CDR2 are KGHSH and LQKENI. Losses at the gene ends were 4 bases for V and 4 bases for J; bases not matched to a gene: 5. The CDR3 sequence is CASSLGTGSYEQYV. CDR3 bases: TGTGCCAGCTCACTGGGGACAGGGAGTTACGAGCAGTACGTC.

This clone was found a few times. The chain uses TRBV27 and TRBJ1-6; 9 bases agree with TRBD1. This CDR3 is 14 amino acids long. Germline CDR1 MNHEY, CDR2 SMNVEV (reference sequence). Losses at the gene ends were 5 bases for V and 9 bases for J; bases not matched to a gene: 5. CDR3 sequence (DNA): TGTGCCAGCAGTCCGGACAGGGGCTTTTCACCCCTCCACTTT. Its protein product is CASSPDRGFSPLHF.

The V gene is TRBV6-5, the J gene TRBJ1-5; D not certain. Per germline, CDR1 MNHEY and CDR2 SVGAGI. V was trimmed by 10 bases and J by 0 bases, leaving 13 bases between them. This CDR3 contains 14 residues. In DNA form, the CDR3 reads TGTGCCACCCGCGGGGTGGGTAGCAATCAGCCCCAGCATTTT. Its translation: CATRGVGSNQPQHF.

CDR3 sequence (DNA): TGCGCCAGCAGCTTGGGACCCCCCTATGGCTACACCTTC. This encodes CASSLGPPYGYTF. This chain joins TRBV5-1 and TRBJ1-2; D gene unclear. Trimming took 0 bases from V and 4 from J, leaving 7 bases between them. The germline CDR1 and CDR2 sequences are SGHRS and YFSETQ. The length of the CDR3 is 13 residues.

V usage is TRBV12-3 or TRBV12-4 and J usage is TRBJ1-1; 8 bases are a match to TRBD1. This CDR3 is 13 amino acids long. With V trimmed by 8 bases and J by 11 bases, 13 bases remained unmatched. The DNA of the CDR3 is TGTGCCAGCGTAAGACAGACAGGGGACGGGGCTTTCTTT. It encodes CASVRQTGDGAFF.

This chain uses TRBV28 with TRBJ1-1; tentative D call: TRBD1 (5 bases). The CDR3 loop spans 13 amino acids. CDR1 is MDHEN, CDR2 SYDVKM, per germline. Between the trimmed V and J ends, which lost 4 bases and 4 bases, there was a span of 10 bases. The CDR3: CASSSRVSTEAFF. In DNA, the CDR3 is TGTGCCAGCAGTTCCAGGGTGAGCACTGAAGCTTTCTTT. Full variable domain (remainder filled in from reference TRBV28 and TRBJ1-1): DVKVTQSSRYLVKRTGEKVFLECVQDMDHENMFWYRQDPGLGLRLIYFSYDVKMKEKGDIPEGYSVSREKKERFSLILESASTNQTSMYLCASSSRVSTEAFFGQGTRLTVV.

The chain couples TRBV6-5 to TRBJ2-3; D is unclear. The V end lost 6 bases, the J end lost 6 bases, and 10 bases lay between the germline ends. This CDR3 contains 12 residues. From germline, CDR1 is MNHEY and CDR2 SVGAGI. The chain's CDR3 is CASSQGWDTQYF. As DNA, the CDR3 is TGTGCCAGCAGCCAAGGTTGGGATACGCAGTATTTT.

This chain joins TRBV7-8 and TRBJ1-1, with TRBD1 matching 7 bases. CDR1 is SGHVS, CDR2 FQNEAQ, per germline. The CDR3 length is 13 residues. Trimming removed 9 bases from V and 12 bases from J; junction bases left unmatched: 16. CDR3 sequence (DNA): TGTGCCAGTGGGAGGGGACAGCTAGTATCTCCTTTCTTT. Its protein product is CASGRGQLVSPFF.

CDR3 sequence: CSVSRVDGYTF. Here the CDR3 DNA reads TGCAGTGTCAGTAGGGTGGATGGCTACACCTTC. The chain employs TRBV20-1 and TRBJ1-2; no clear D. Per germline, CDR1 DFQATT and CDR2 SNEGSKA (reference sequence). The CDR3 is made up of 11 amino acids. The V end lost 7 bases, the J end lost 6 bases, and 12 bases lay between the germline ends.

V gene TRBV2 combines with J gene TRBJ2-7, with TRBD1 matching over 10 bases. The CDR3 runs to 14 residues. Germline values: CDR1 SNHLY, CDR2 FYNNEI. V was pared by 4 bases and J by 6 bases, with 6 bases of the junction left unmatched. CDR3 coding DNA: TGTGCCAGCAGTGGGCGGACAGGGGGATCCGAGCAGTACGTC. Residues: CASSGRTGGSEQYV.

The chain recombines TRBV4-1 with TRBJ1-5, with 9 bases that match TRBD1. This CDR3 is built from 15 residues. J was trimmed by 9 bases and V by 0 bases; bases with no gene match: 6. Germline loops: CDR1 MGHRA, CDR2 YSYEKL. CDR3 region: CASSQEQGAPVPQHF. The CDR3 DNA reads TGCGCCAGCAGCCAAGAACAGGGGGCCCCCGTGCCCCAGCATTTT.

The chain has TRBV4-1 and TRBJ1-6; TRBD1 is a possible D gene (6 bases). The ends were cut back, 0 bases at V and 10 bases at J, with 13 bases in the middle. CDR1 and CDR2 from the germline V gene are MGHRA and YSYEKL. The CDR3 consists of 15 residues. The CDR3 spells CASSQDDQGRSPLHF. The CDR3 DNA follows: TGCGCCAGCAGCCAAGATGACCAGGGGCGGTCACCCCTCCACTTT.

In its sample, this clone was seen a few times. CDR3 region: CASIVSPVGNQPQHF. The CDR3 coding sequence is TGTGCCAGCATCGTGAGTCCGGTGGGTAATCAGCCCCAGCATTTT. The chain employs TRBV6-5 and TRBJ1-5, with D unclear. V gave up 7 bases and J gave up 4 bases, with 17 bases separating them. The CDR3 is 15 residues long. Germline V CDR1 and CDR2: MNHEY, SVGAGI.

This clone was found a few times. CDR3 sequence (DNA): TGTGCCAGCAGCTTTAAGGGGGCGCGGGGAAACACCATATATTTT. Its translation is CASSFKGARGNTIYF. The V and J genes are TRBV5-8 and TRBJ1-3; 7 positions agree with TRBD1. The germline CDR1 and CDR2 sequences are SGHTS and YDEGEE. The CDR3 contains 15 residues. V dropped 2 bases and J dropped 4; count of bases not matched to a gene: 6.

V is TRBV19 and J is TRBJ2-2; the D gene is possibly TRBD1 (9 bases). Trimming stripped 3 bases from V and 6 bases from J, with 17 bases between. This CDR3 comprises 16 residues. Germline CDR1 is LNHDA and CDR2 is SQIVND (reference sequence). The CDR3 nucleotides read TGTGCCAGTAGTATTAGCGGGACAGGGCCCCCCGGGGAGCTGTTTTTT. Its protein is CASSISGTGPPGELFF.

As to this clone: One end of the junction fails to match germline, which may point to a read error. V usage is TRBV5-3 and J usage is TRBJ2-5, with 9 nucleotides matching TRBD1. TRBV5-3 is flagged as an ORF with uncertain function. CDR3 length: 17 amino acids. The DNA for the CDR3 is TGTGCCAGAAGCTCGACCCTGCGTCCCGGGACAGGGTACTCCTTGGACTTC. This sequence encodes CARSSTLRPGTGYSLDF.

V usage is TRBV28 and J usage is TRBJ2-3; no clear D gene. V lost 6 bases and J lost 3, with 7 bases in between. This CDR3 is 12 amino acids long. Germline CDR1 is MDHEN and CDR2 is SYDVKM. CDR3 nucleotides: TGTGCCAGCAGGACTGGGACAGATACGCAGTATTTT. This sequence encodes CASRTGTDTQYF.

This clone was observed a single time. The chain uses TRBV6-2 or TRBV6-3 and TRBJ1-2; unclear D gene. Germline V lookup: CDR1 MNHEY, CDR2 SVGEGT. The CDR3 consists of 12 residues. Trimming stripped 4 bases from V and 11 bases from J, with 14 bases between. For the CDR3, the DNA is TGTGCCAGCAGTTCCAACACTCAGAGATACACCTTC. It yields the protein CASSSNTQRYTF.